This is a list of T cell receptor beta chains from one sample in a study of metastatic and nonmetastatic thyroid tumors. TCRdb re-clonotyped the PCR reads via MiXCR. The sample includes about 20,000 clones, around 15% of them seen just once. Sequenced sample: tumor tissue. The source of these receptors is a female donor with papillary thyroid cancer or a benign thyroid nodule (not recorded which). Some clones in this sample may be carry-over from other donors' samples. The CDR3 runs from the conserved cysteine through the conserved F or W. Fields, in order: J gene, clone size, V gene, D gene, CDR3 protein, CDR3 DNA. D genes are given only for firm matches. The size entry is marked missing in some rows and otherwise reads once, few, many or a size class.

j_call: TRBJ1-2; clone_size: many; v_call: TRBV28; d_call: NA; cdr3_aa: CASSRPGSGVVYGYTF; cdr3_nt: TGTGCCAGCAGTCGACCAGGGTCCGGGGTTGTCTATGGCTACACCTTC
j_call: TRBJ2-1; clone_size: many; v_call: TRBV7-3; d_call: TRBD2; cdr3_aa: CASSSGLAGGPGNEQFF; cdr3_nt: TGTGCCAGCAGCTCGGGACTAGCGGGAGGGCCCGGAAATGAGCAGTTCTTC
j_call: TRBJ1-1; clone_size: NA; v_call: TRBV5-6; d_call: NA; cdr3_aa: CASRANPQNENTEAFF; cdr3_nt: TGTGCCAGCAGGGCCAATCCGCAGAACGAGAACACTGAAGCTTTCTTT
j_call: TRBJ1-4; clone_size: hyperexpanded; v_call: TRBV19; d_call: NA; cdr3_aa: CASSIGVATNEKLFF; cdr3_nt: TGTGCCAGTAGTATTGGGGTGGCAACTAATGAAAAACTGTTTTTT
j_call: TRBJ2-1; clone_size: many; v_call: TRBV7-3; d_call: NA; cdr3_aa: CASSLHRDNEQFF; cdr3_nt: TGTGCCAGCAGCTTACACAGAGACAATGAGCAGTTCTTC
j_call: TRBJ2-7; clone_size: large; v_call: TRBV12-3/TRBV12-4; d_call: NA; cdr3_aa: CASSFRRGDEQYF; cdr3_nt: TGTGCCAGCAGTTTCAGGCGGGGAGACGAGCAGTACTTC
j_call: TRBJ1-3; clone_size: many; v_call: TRBV5-1; d_call: NA; cdr3_aa: CASRGTGPGNTIYF; cdr3_nt: TGCGCCAGCAGGGGGACGGGGCCCGGAAACACCATATATTTT
j_call: TRBJ1-5; clone_size: many; v_call: TRBV12-3/TRBV12-4; d_call: TRBD1; cdr3_aa: CASSSRTGLSNQPQHF; cdr3_nt: TGTGCCAGCAGTTCCCGGACAGGTCTAAGCAATCAGCCCCAGCATTTT
j_call: TRBJ1-2; clone_size: NA; v_call: TRBV5-1; d_call: NA; cdr3_aa: CASRLVAPGPKTGYTF; cdr3_nt: TGCGCCAGCAGATTGGTCGCCCCGGGGCCTAAGACTGGCTACACCTTC
j_call: TRBJ1-6; clone_size: NA; v_call: TRBV3-1; d_call: NA; cdr3_aa: CASSHLAGNSPLHF; cdr3_nt: TGTGCCAGCAGCCACCTAGCGGGGAACTCACCCCTCCACTTT
j_call: TRBJ1-6; clone_size: medium-sized; v_call: TRBV6-5; d_call: NA; cdr3_aa: CASSYRGGTGYNSPLHF; cdr3_nt: TGTGCCAGCAGTTATAGAGGGGGGACGGGCTATAATTCACCCCTCCACTTT
j_call: TRBJ1-5; clone_size: many; v_call: TRBV6-5; d_call: TRBD1; cdr3_aa: CASTTGGQGARGNQPQHF; cdr3_nt: TGTGCCAGCACCACGGGGGGACAGGGAGCACGTGGGAATCAGCCCCAGCATTTT
j_call: TRBJ1-1; clone_size: medium-sized; v_call: TRBV6-5; d_call: TRBD1; cdr3_aa: CASSYERTGFMNTEAFF; cdr3_nt: TGTGCCAGCAGTTACGAGAGGACAGGGTTTATGAACACTGAAGCTTTCTTT
j_call: TRBJ1-3; clone_size: many; v_call: TRBV28; d_call: TRBD1; cdr3_aa: CASSLTGTGNFENTIYF; cdr3_nt: TGTGCCAGCAGTTTAACTGGGACAGGGAATTTTGAAAACACCATATATTTT
j_call: TRBJ2-2; clone_size: many; v_call: TRBV4-2; d_call: NA; cdr3_aa: CASSPTGLGELFF; cdr3_nt: TGTGCCAGCAGCCCTACAGGTCTAGGGGAGCTGTTTTTT
j_call: TRBJ2-2; clone_size: NA; v_call: TRBV25-1; d_call: TRBD1; cdr3_aa: CASSEPSGQGVGYTGELFF; cdr3_nt: TGTGCCAGCAGTGAGCCCTCGGGACAGGGAGTAGGTTACACCGGGGAGCTGTTTTTT
j_call: TRBJ2-2; clone_size: many; v_call: TRBV11-1; d_call: TRBD1; cdr3_aa: CASALRRGTGATGELFF; cdr3_nt: TGTGCCAGCGCCCTTAGGAGGGGGACAGGGGCCACCGGGGAGCTGTTTTTT
j_call: TRBJ2-1; clone_size: many; v_call: TRBV11-3; d_call: NA; cdr3_aa: CASSSTPLGNEQFF; cdr3_nt: TGTGCCAGCAGCTCTACGCCCCTGGGAAATGAGCAGTTCTTC
j_call: TRBJ2-2; clone_size: medium-sized; v_call: TRBV19; d_call: TRBD2; cdr3_aa: CASSRGLAVGRITGELFF; cdr3_nt: TGTGCCAGTAGTAGGGGACTAGCGGTCGGACGGATCACCGGGGAGCTGTTTTTT
j_call: TRBJ2-1; clone_size: medium-sized; v_call: TRBV7-3; d_call: TRBD2; cdr3_aa: CASSLNGLAGVEQFF; cdr3_nt: TGTGCCAGCAGCTTAAATGGACTAGCGGGGGTGGAGCAGTTCTTC
j_call: TRBJ1-6; clone_size: medium-sized; v_call: TRBV15; d_call: TRBD1; cdr3_aa: CATSGQANSPLHF; cdr3_nt: TGTGCCACCAGCGGACAGGCCAATTCACCCCTCCACTTT
j_call: TRBJ2-1; clone_size: many; v_call: TRBV28; d_call: NA; cdr3_aa: CASSLSREEQFF; cdr3_nt: TGTGCCAGCAGTTTATCCCGGGAAGAGCAGTTCTTC
j_call: TRBJ2-5; clone_size: few; v_call: TRBV7-6; d_call: NA; cdr3_aa: CAIILGETQYF; cdr3_nt: TGTGCCATCATCTTAGGGGAGACCCAGTACTTC
j_call: TRBJ2-7; clone_size: many; v_call: TRBV5-4; d_call: NA; cdr3_aa: CASSLELGFSYEQYF; cdr3_nt: TGTGCCAGCAGCTTGGAGTTAGGGTTTAGCTACGAGCAGTACTTC
j_call: TRBJ1-2; clone_size: NA; v_call: TRBV28; d_call: NA; cdr3_aa: CASRSFPTTNYGYTF; cdr3_nt: TGTGCCAGCAGATCCTTCCCGACGACCAACTATGGCTACACCTTC
j_call: TRBJ1-5; clone_size: NA; v_call: TRBV20-1; d_call: TRBD1; cdr3_aa: CSARDFKGQGSYHPQHF; cdr3_nt: TGCAGTGCTAGAGATTTTAAAGGACAGGGGTCTTATCATCCCCAGCATTTT
j_call: TRBJ1-6; clone_size: many; v_call: TRBV5-1; d_call: TRBD1; cdr3_aa: CASSLAQGESPLHF; cdr3_nt: TGCGCCAGCAGCTTAGCCCAGGGGGAGTCACCCCTCCACTTT
j_call: TRBJ1-2; clone_size: many; v_call: TRBV7-8; d_call: TRBD1; cdr3_aa: CASSAPGGYGYGYTF; cdr3_nt: TGTGCCAGCAGCGCCCCAGGGGGCTATGGCTATGGCTACACCTTC
j_call: TRBJ1-2; clone_size: many; v_call: TRBV4-2; d_call: TRBD1; cdr3_aa: CASSLDRAQYGYTF; cdr3_nt: TGTGCCAGCAGCCTCGACAGGGCCCAATATGGCTACACCTTC
j_call: TRBJ2-3; clone_size: many; v_call: TRBV7-6; d_call: TRBD2; cdr3_aa: CASSSGLAGPTDTQYF; cdr3_nt: TGTGCCAGCAGCTCTGGACTAGCGGGGCCCACAGATACGCAGTATTTT
j_call: TRBJ2-7; clone_size: many; v_call: TRBV7-6; d_call: NA; cdr3_aa: CASSFGGDYEQYF; cdr3_nt: TGTGCCAGCAGCTTCGGCGGTGACTACGAGCAGTACTTC
j_call: TRBJ2-5; clone_size: many; v_call: TRBV9; d_call: TRBD1; cdr3_aa: CASSPTGQGGETQYF; cdr3_nt: TGTGCCAGCAGCCCCACAGGACAGGGTGGAGAGACCCAGTACTTC
j_call: TRBJ1-1; clone_size: NA; v_call: TRBV2; d_call: NA; cdr3_aa: CASFYGNMNTEAFF; cdr3_nt: TGTGCCAGCTTTTATGGCAACATGAACACTGAAGCGTTCTTT
j_call: TRBJ2-7; clone_size: many; v_call: TRBV20-1; d_call: TRBD1; cdr3_aa: CSALPGTDSYEQYF; cdr3_nt: TGCAGTGCTCTCCCCGGGACAGACTCCTACGAGCAGTACTTC
j_call: TRBJ1-6; clone_size: many; v_call: TRBV19; d_call: TRBD1; cdr3_aa: CASHRDRWSPLHF; cdr3_nt: TGTGCCAGTCATCGGGACAGGTGGTCACCCCTCCACTTT
j_call: TRBJ2-7; clone_size: NA; v_call: TRBV7-2; d_call: NA; cdr3_aa: CASSFRDSPYEQYF; cdr3_nt: TGTGCCAGCAGCTTCCGGGACTCCCCCTACGAGCAGTACTTC
j_call: TRBJ1-2; clone_size: many; v_call: TRBV7-9; d_call: NA; cdr3_aa: CASSPGLNLYGYTF; cdr3_nt: TGTGCCAGCAGCCCAGGACTGAACCTCTATGGCTACACCTTC
j_call: TRBJ2-2; clone_size: NA; v_call: TRBV25-1; d_call: NA; cdr3_aa: CASRTQGTGELFF; cdr3_nt: TGTGCCAGCAGGACTCAGGGGACAGGGGAGCTGTTTTTT
j_call: TRBJ1-1; clone_size: medium-sized; v_call: TRBV27; d_call: NA; cdr3_aa: CASSIPPHTEAFF; cdr3_nt: TGTGCCAGCAGTATACCCCCCCACACTGAAGCTTTCTTT
j_call: TRBJ2-1; clone_size: NA; v_call: TRBV9; d_call: TRBD2; cdr3_aa: CASSASGTSVNEQFF; cdr3_nt: TGTGCCAGCAGCGCATCCGGGACTAGCGTCAATGAGCAGTTCTTC
j_call: TRBJ1-1; clone_size: many; v_call: TRBV6-1; d_call: NA; cdr3_aa: CASSFRVNTEAFF; cdr3_nt: TGTGCCAGCAGTTTTCGGGTGAACACTGAAGCTTTCTTT